The rows below give T cell receptor beta chains drawn from one sample of a study of radiation and T cells in renal cell carcinoma. Here immunoSEQ multiplex PCR was the method, and the copy in TCRdb shows in-frame clones only, minus some. Among approximately 92,000 clones listed, around four fifths were seen once. The sample here was blood, taken from a patient whose treatment included radiotherapy and nephrectomy. The receptors were gathered from a man aged 50-59 years with renal cell carcinoma. CDR3s include the opening cysteine and the closing phenylalanine or tryptophan. Fields, in order: V gene, clone size, J gene, D gene, CDR3 DNA, CDR3 protein. D genes are given only for firm matches. The size entry is marked missing in some rows and otherwise reads once, few, many or a size class.

TRBV28	.	TRBJ2-7	TRBD2	TGTGCCAGCACCTCTAGCGGCTACTCCTACGAGCAGTACTTC	CASTSSGYSYEQYF
TRBV2	.	TRBJ1-2	.	TGTGCCAGCAGTGAAGGGGCAGGGGCGGGCTATGGCTACACCTTC	CASSEGAGAGYGYTF
TRBV5-1	once	TRBJ2-3	.	TGCGCCAGCAGCTTGACAGTAGATACGCAGTATTTT	CASSLTVDTQYF
TRBV5-1	.	TRBJ2-2	.	TGCGCCAGCAGCTTGGGGACTCCGTACACCGGGGAGCTGTTTTTT	CASSLGTPYTGELFF
TRBV27	.	TRBJ2-6	TRBD1	TGTGCCAGCACCCGGGACAGGGAGCCTGGGGCCAACGTCCTGACTTTC	CASTRDREPGANVLTF
TRBV18	.	TRBJ1-6	TRBD1	TGTGCCAGCTCACCGCGAACAGGGGGTGACGACTATAATTCACCCCTCCACTTT	CASSPRTGGDDYNSPLHF
TRBV10-3	once	TRBJ2-3	TRBD2	TGTGCCATCAGTGAGTCGGCGGGGGGGCCCCCAGATACGCAGTATTTT	CAISESAGGPPDTQYF
TRBV11-2	once	TRBJ2-3	.	TGTGCCAGCAGCTTAGGTTACGAGACAGATACGCAGTATTTT	CASSLGYETDTQYF
TRBV6-1	once	TRBJ2-7	.	TGTGCCAGCAGTGAAGACGACGGGACCTACGAGCAGTACTTC	CASSEDDGTYEQYF
TRBV2	.	TRBJ2-7	TRBD2	TGTGCCAGCATCTACGAGCGGGATAACGAGCAGTACTTC	CASIYERDNEQYF
TRBV6-5	once	TRBJ2-7	TRBD2	TGTGCCAGCAGTTTTACCCATGGACTAGCGTCATACGAGCAGTACTTC	CASSFTHGLASYEQYF
TRBV5-4	.	TRBJ2-5	TRBD2	TGTGCCAGCAGCATCGGGACTAGCGGGGGATCGGAGACCCAGTACTTC	CASSIGTSGGSETQYF
TRBV9	.	TRBJ2-3	TRBD1	TGTGCCAGCAGCGTATGGGACAGGGGGGGAGATACGCAGTATTTT	CASSVWDRGGDTQYF
TRBV15	.	TRBJ1-1	.	TGTGCCACCAGCAGCAGGGCATACACTGAAGCTTTCTTT	CATSSRAYTEAFF
TRBV19	.	TRBJ2-3	.	TGTGCCAGTAGGACGGGAGAGGGCACAGATACGCAGTATTTT	CASRTGEGTDTQYF
TRBV7-2	.	TRBJ1-1	.	TGTGCCAGCAGTCAACAGGTGAACACTGAAGCTTTCTTT	CASSQQVNTEAFF
TRBV5-1	once	TRBJ1-1	TRBD1	TGCGCCAGCAGCTTGTCCCCGGGACAGGACGGAGAGACTGAAGCTTTCTTT	CASSLSPGQDGETEAFF
TRBV6-4	.	TRBJ2-1	TRBD2	TGTGCCAGCACTCCACTAGCGGGAGGCAGTGAGCAGTTCTTC	CASTPLAGGSEQFF
TRBV19	.	TRBJ1-1	.	TGTGCCAGTAGTCCCCAGACAGGTCCCCATGAAGCTTTCTTT	CASSPQTGPHEAFF
TRBV28	few	TRBJ2-1	.	TGTGCCAGCAGTTTTCTACTAGGACAGAACAATGAGCAGTTCTTC	CASSFLLGQNNEQFF
TRBV4-1	once	TRBJ2-2	TRBD2	TGCGCCAGCAGCCCTCCGACTAGCGGGTCTCCCACCGGGGAGCTGTTTTTT	CASSPPTSGSPTGELFF
TRBV11-3	.	TRBJ2-5	.	TGTGCCAGCAGCCCCGGGGGTAACCAAGAGACCCAGTACTTC	CASSPGGNQETQYF
TRBV7-6	.	TRBJ2-2	TRBD1	TGTGCCAGCTCCAAGCAGGGGGCGACCGGGGAGCTGTTTTTT	CASSKQGATGELFF
TRBV28	.	TRBJ2-7	.	TGTGCCAGCAGTTTAAGTGACTATCCGGCCGAGCAGTACTTC	CASSLSDYPAEQYF
TRBV5-5	.	TRBJ2-7	TRBD2	TGTGCCAGCAGCTTGGTGTGGGGGGGCGAGCAGTACTTC	CASSLVWGGEQYF
TRBV2	.	TRBJ1-5	.	TGTGCCAGCAGTCGGGTGAGCAATCAGCCCCAGCATTTT	CASSRVSNQPQHF
TRBV6-1	.	TRBJ2-7	TRBD1	TGTGCCTCCAGGGCGTGGGACAGAGCCTACGAGCAGTACTTC	CASRAWDRAYEQYF
TRBV6-1	.	TRBJ2-7	.	TGTGCCAGCAGTGGGGCCCGACTGTTTCTCCCCTACGAGCAGTACTTC	CASSGARLFLPYEQYF
TRBV5-1	few	TRBJ1-1	TRBD1	TGCGCCAGCAGCCCCCAGGGGGCTTACACTGAAGCTTTCTTT	CASSPQGAYTEAFF
TRBV7-9	once	TRBJ1-5	TRBD1	TGTGCCAGCAGTAAACAGGGGGCTGGCAATCAGCCCCAGCATTTT	CASSKQGAGNQPQHF